This TCR beta chain was sequenced during a study of metastatic and nonmetastatic thyroid tumors. This clone was picked up many times. V gave up 3 bases and J gave up 10 bases, with 18 bases separating them. This CDR3 has 14 residues. All patients reached thyroid surgery having received no treatment beforehand. TCRdb used MiXCR to call clones anew from the PCR reads. Seen here are around 41,000 clones, approximately 12% observed once, and the top ten hold more than 9%. Specimen: blood. The sequence was collected from a female donor with papillary thyroid cancer or a benign thyroid nodule (not recorded which). Some clones in this sample may be carry-over from other donors' samples. The chain has TRBV12-3 or TRBV12-4 and TRBJ1-1; D gene ambiguous. The CDR3 sequence is CASSLDRSAGRAFF. CDR3 nucleotide sequence: TGTGCCAGCAGTTTGGACCGATCTGCTGGACGAGCTTTCTTT.